The entry below gives a single T cell receptor (beta chain) sequence along with its context. These data originate in a study of shared T cell receptors in the human thymus. Clones were read by immunoSEQ multiplex PCR, and TCRdb kept only the in-frame ones, dropping some. The table records more than 550,000 clones, more than 70% of them present only once. Trimming removed 4 bases from V and 3 bases from J, with 16 bases in between. There are 15 residues in the CDR3. CDR1 and CDR2 (germline): SGHKS, YYEKEE (reference sequence). Another study also made use of these data, one on human thymus T cells. Per that paper: Having surgery to correct congenital heart defects, healthy Finnish infants acted as the donors. Thymus tissue was removed during corrective cardiac surgery. Thymic and blood repertoires appeared to carry a bias in their V and J gene usage. Related research described strongly overlapping thymic repertoires in unrelated people.

The clonotype was recovered from a boy under two years old with a congenital heart defect. The chain has TRBV5-5 and TRBJ1-2; perhaps TRBD1 as D (6 bases). The specimen sequenced was thymocytes. The CDR3 DNA is TGTGCCAGCAGCGCGGGCGACAGGTACGACTATGGCTACACCTTC. Amino acid sequence: CASSAGDRYDYGYTF.